The 8 T cell receptor beta chains presented below share a single source sample, sequenced in a study of monozygotic twins with inflammatory bowel disease. TCRdb derives one entry per CDR3 protein from the 5' RACE reads, leaving out DNA. This sample's table has more than 300,000 distinct CDR3 sequences. The sequenced material came from blood. The receptors come from a human donor with ulcerative colitis or Crohn's disease, or a healthy co-twin of an affected twin (not recorded which).

The gene calls are TRBV6-1 and TRBJ2-5; TCRdb reports TRBD1, a call that lacks DNA to check it against. Germline CDR1 reads MNHNS; CDR2 reads SASEGT. The CDR3 covers 14 residues. CDR3: CASTTGPGLETQYF.

V gene TRBV5-1 combines with J gene TRBJ2-1; TCRdb returns TRBD1, unconfirmable since there is no DNA. This CDR3 has 17 residues. CDR1 is SGHRS and CDR2 is YFSETQ in the germline V gene. The chain's CDR3 is CASSLLQGVNIGGEQFF.

The J gene is TRBJ2-2, the V gene TRBV9; there is no DNA to check the TCRdb D call of TRBD2. In germline, CDR1 is SGDLS, CDR2 YYNGEE. There are 18 residues in the CDR3. CDR3 amino acids: CASSVGISGGRASGELFF.

The V call is TRBV5-1, the J call TRBJ2-5; TCRdb's D gene call, TRBD2, goes unchecked for lack of DNA. Germline V gene lookup returns CDR1 SGHRS and CDR2 YFSETQ. This CDR3 region has 17 residues. The CDR3 is CASSLALHSGAEETQYF.

V gene TRBV11-2 combines with J gene TRBJ1-4; the D gene TCRdb calls, TRBD1, cannot be checked with no DNA. CDR1 SGHAT and CDR2 FQNNGV come from the germline V gene. This CDR3 is built from 17 residues. The CDR3 reads CASSLRDSNYYNEKLFF.

The rearrangement joins TRBV4-2 to TRBJ1-2. This CDR3 has 12 residues. In germline, CDR1 is LGHNA, CDR2 YNFKEQ. This chain's CDR3 is CASSQGDYGYTF.

The J gene is TRBJ2-7, the V gene TRBV10-3. This CDR3 is built from 14 residues. The germline gives CDR1 ENHRY, CDR2 SYGVKD. CDR3 loop: CAISESGLSYEQYF.

CDR3: CASSDPVVAGETGELFF. The chain uses TRBV25-1 and TRBJ2-2; TCRdb names TRBD2, which stays unverified in the absence of DNA. This CDR3 is built from 17 residues. The germline V gene encodes CDR1 MGHDK and CDR2 SYGVNS.